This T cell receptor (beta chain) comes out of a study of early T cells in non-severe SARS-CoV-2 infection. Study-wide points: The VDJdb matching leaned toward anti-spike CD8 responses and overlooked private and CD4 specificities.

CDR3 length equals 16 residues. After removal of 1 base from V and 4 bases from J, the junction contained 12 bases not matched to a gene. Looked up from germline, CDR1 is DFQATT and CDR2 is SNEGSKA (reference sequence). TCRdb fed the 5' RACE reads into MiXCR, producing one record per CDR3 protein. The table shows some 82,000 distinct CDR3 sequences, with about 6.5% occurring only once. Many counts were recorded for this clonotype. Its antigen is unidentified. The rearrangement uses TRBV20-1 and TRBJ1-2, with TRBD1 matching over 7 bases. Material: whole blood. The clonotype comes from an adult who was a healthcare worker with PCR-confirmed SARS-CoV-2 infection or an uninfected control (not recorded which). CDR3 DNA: TGCAGTGCTAGAGTCCTAGGGGGCAGGCTATTCTATGGCTACACCTTC. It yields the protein CSARVLGGRLFYGYTF.